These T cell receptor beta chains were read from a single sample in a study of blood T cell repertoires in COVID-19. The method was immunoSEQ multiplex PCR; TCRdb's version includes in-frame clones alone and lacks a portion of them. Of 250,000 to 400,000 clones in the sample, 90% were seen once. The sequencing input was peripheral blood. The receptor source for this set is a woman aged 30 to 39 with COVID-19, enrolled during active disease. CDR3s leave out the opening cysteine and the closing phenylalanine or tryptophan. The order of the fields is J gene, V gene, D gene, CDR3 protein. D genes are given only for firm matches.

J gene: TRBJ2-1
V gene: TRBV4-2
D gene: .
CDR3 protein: ASSPAGGSYNEQF

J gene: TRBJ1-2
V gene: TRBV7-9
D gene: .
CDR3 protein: ASSSTGFKGYT

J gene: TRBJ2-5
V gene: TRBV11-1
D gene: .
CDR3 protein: ASSSERAGVGETQY

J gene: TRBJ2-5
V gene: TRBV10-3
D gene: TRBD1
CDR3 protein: AIRPDRGEETQY

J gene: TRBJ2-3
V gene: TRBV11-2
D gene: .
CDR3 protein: ASSLERSDTQY

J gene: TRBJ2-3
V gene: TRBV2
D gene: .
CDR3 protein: ASRDGRDTDTQY

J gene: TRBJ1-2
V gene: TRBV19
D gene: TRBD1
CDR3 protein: ASSQQGVTYGYT

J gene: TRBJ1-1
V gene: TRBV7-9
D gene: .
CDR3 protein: ASLARGSVNTEAF

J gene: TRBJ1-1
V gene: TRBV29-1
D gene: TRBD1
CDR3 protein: SVAETGGTEAF

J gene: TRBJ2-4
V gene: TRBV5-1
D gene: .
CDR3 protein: ASSFGDIQY

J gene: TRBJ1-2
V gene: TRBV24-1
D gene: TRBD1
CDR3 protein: ATSGGTGSYGYT

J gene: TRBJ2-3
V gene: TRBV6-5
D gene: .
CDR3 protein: ASRALRVSTDTQY

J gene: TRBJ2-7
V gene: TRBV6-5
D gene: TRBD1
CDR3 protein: ASFGDSSYEQY

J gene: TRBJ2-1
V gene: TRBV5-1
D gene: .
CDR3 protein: ASSLVGQGGGEQF

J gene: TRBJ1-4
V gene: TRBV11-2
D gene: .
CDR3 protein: ASSPLGGREKLF

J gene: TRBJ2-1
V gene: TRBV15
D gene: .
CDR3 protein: ATSRDRGFSYNEQF

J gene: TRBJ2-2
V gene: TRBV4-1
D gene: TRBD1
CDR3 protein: ASSTRQGAAGELF

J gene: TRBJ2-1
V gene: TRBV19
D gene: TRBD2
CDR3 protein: ASSPTSGSADEQF

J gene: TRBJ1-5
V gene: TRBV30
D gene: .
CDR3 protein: AWSVGHPRQPQH

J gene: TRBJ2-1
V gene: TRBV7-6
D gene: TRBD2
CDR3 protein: ASSSVAGGLYNEQF

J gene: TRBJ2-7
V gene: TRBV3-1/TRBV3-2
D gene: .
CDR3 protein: ASSHSGLAPTYEQY

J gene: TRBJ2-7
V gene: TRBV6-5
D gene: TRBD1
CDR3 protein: ASSYSGTGDLYEQY

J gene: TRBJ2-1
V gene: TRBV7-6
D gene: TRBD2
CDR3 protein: ASRKEPGLAYEQF

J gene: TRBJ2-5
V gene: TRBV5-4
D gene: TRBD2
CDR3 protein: ASSLKSAGTQETQY

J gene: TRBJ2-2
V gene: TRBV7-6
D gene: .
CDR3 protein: ASSLDGRGGTGELF

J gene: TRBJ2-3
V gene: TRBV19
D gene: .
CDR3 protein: ASSTMPPGDTQY

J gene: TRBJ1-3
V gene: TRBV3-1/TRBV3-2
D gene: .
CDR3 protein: ASSQMTGIGNTIY

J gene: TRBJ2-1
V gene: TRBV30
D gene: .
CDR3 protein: AWSANTGYYNEQF

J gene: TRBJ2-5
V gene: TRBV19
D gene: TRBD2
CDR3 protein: ASRSGLAVQETQY

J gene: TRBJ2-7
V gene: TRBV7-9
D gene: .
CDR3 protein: ASSLVAGDGEQY

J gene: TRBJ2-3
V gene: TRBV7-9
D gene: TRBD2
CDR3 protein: ASSLVAGGPDTQY

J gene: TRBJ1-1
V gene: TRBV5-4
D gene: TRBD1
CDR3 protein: ASSLTGGSEAF

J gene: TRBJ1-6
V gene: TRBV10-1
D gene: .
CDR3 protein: ASSESRESPLH

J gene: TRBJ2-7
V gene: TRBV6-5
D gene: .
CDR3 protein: ASRRGSSYEQY

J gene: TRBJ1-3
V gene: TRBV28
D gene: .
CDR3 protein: ASSLPSGQLNTIY

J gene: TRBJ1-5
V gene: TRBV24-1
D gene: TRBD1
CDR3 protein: ATSVARDRVLAQPQH

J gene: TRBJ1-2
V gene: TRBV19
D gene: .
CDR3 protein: ASSIDLAGNANYGYT

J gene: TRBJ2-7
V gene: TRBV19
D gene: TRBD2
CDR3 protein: ASSTPGLAGDEQY

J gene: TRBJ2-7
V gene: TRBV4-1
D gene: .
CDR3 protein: ASSQGELALAEQY

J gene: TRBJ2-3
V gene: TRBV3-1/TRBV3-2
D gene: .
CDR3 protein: ASSPLRTDTQY

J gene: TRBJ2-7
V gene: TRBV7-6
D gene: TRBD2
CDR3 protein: ASSLGTSGRGNEQY

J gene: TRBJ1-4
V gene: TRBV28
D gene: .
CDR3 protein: ASSGAGTNEKLF

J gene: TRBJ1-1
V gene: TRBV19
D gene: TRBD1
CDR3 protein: ASKTGGTEAF

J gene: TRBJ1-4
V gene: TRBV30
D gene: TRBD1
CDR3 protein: AWSVRTGRNEKLF

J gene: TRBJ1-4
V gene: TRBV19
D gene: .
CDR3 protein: ASKRDTFFPSNEKLF

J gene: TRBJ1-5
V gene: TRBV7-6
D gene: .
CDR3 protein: ASSLEAREIHQPQH

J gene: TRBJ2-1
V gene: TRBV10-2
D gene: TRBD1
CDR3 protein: AGGSGQGSYNEQF

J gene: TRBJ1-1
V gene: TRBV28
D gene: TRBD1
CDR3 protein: ASSRLGTGKTEAF

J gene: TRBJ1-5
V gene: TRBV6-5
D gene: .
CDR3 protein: ASSLLSEPQH

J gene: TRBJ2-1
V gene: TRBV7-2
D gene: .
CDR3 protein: ASSASGRGGSSYNEQF

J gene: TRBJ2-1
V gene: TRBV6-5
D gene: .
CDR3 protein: ASSYSQPSPNEQF

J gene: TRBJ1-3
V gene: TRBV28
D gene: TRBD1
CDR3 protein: ASRFTGGGNTIY

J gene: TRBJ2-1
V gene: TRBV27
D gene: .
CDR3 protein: ASSFISTDEQF

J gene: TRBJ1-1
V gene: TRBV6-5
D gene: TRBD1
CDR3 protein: ASGRGKNTEAF

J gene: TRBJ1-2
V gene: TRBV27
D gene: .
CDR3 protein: ASSPHMDSYGYT

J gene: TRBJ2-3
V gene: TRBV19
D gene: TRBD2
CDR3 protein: ASTSGRSTDTQY

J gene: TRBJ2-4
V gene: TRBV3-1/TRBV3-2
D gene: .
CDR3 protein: ASSPASSGNIQY